This TCR beta chain was captured by sequencing in a study of cytomegalovirus exposure and HLA in healthy donors. Background on the study: Within the Caucasian-associated ancestry cluster were 81% of the 398 genotyped donors.

Germline-derived CDR1 and CDR2 are SGHNT and YYREEE (reference sequence). The CDR3 extends over 15 amino acids. The V gene end was trimmed by 2 bases and the J gene end by 2 bases; junction bases not matched to a gene: 5. Both 60 Vbeta primers and 13 Jbeta primers went into the PCR. Some clones are missing from TCRdb's copy, which holds only in-frame ones; the method was immunoSEQ multiplex PCR. The sample contains around 150,000 clones, approximately 80% of which appear only once. Study-wide findings and caveats: CMV serostatus was the only immune exposure information that was available. A few CMV-associated chains were confirmed in vitro to be specific for CMV antigens. In presence/absence analyses, roughly uniform sequencing depth across donors was assumed.

Details on this clone: Its antigen is currently unknown.

The sequence came from a woman aged 45 to 65 in good health and CMV-seronegative. V usage is TRBV5-4 and J usage is TRBJ1-2, with 8 nucleotides matching TRBD1. Specimen: PBMCs. CDR3: CASSFPGGSNYGYTF. CDR3 in DNA: TGTGCCAGCAGCTTCCCAGGGGGCTCCAACTATGGCTACACCTTC.